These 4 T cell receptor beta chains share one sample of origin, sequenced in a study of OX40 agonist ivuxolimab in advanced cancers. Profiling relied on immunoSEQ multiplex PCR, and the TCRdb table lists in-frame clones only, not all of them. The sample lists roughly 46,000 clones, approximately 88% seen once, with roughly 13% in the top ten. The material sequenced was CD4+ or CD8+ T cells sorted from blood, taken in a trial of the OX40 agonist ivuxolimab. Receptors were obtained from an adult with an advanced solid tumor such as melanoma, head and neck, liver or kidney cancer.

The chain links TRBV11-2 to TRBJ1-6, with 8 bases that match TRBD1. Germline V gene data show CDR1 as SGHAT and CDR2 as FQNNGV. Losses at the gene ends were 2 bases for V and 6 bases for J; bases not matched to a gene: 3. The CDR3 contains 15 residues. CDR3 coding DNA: TGTGCCAGCAGCTTATACAGGGGGGCTAATTCACCCCTCCACTTT. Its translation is CASSLYRGANSPLHF.

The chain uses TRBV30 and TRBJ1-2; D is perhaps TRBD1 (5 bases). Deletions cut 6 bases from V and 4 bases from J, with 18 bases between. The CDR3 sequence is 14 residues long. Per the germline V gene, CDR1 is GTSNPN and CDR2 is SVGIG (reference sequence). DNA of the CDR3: TGTGCCTGTGAACCGGGGCAGTGGGGCTATGGCTACACCTTC. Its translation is CACEPGQWGYGYTF.

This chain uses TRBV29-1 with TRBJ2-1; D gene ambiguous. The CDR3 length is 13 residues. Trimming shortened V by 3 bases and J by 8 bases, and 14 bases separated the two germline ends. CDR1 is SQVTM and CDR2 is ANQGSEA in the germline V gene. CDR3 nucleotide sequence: TGCAGCGTTGAGGCTACTAAATCGGATGAGCAGTTCTTC. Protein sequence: CSVEATKSDEQFF.

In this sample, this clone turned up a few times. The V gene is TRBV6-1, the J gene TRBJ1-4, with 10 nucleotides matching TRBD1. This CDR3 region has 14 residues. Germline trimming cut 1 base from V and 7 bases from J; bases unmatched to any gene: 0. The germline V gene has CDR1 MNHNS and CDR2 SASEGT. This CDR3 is CASSEGQGAEKLFF. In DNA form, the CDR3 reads TGTGCCAGCAGTGAAGGACAGGGGGCTGAAAAACTGTTTTTT.